This T cell receptor beta chain stems from a study of post-analysis software for immune sequencing data. This clonotype was recorded once. What it binds is not known. Overall study findings and caveats: Compared with controls, patients showed significantly lower normalized Chao1 diversity. Five or six TRBV segments appeared more often in patients than in controls, and TRBV5-6, TRBV5-1 and TRBV20-1 were among these.

Germline CDR1 and CDR2: MNHNS and SASEGT. Trimming removed 3 bases at V and 8 bases at J, with 13 bases between. The CDR3 totals 14 residues. The authors incorporated unique molecular identifiers into the TCR beta cDNA libraries. T cells numbering roughly 0.85 to 11 million gave rise to roughly 550,000 cDNA molecules. TCRdb re-called the PCR reads with MiXCR, one entry per CDR3 protein. The table includes 350,000 to 500,000 distinct CDR3 sequences, 35% to 45% detected once. This sequence joins TRBV6-1 and TRBJ1-4; D call uncertain. The sequence derives from a girl under 10 years old with multiple sclerosis. Source material: blood. The CDR3 region is CASSDWEGREKLFF. CDR3 coding DNA: TGTGCCAGCAGTGATTGGGAAGGCCGAGAAAAACTGTTTTTT.